These 16 T cell receptor beta chains share one sample of origin, sequenced in a study of cytomegalovirus exposure and HLA in healthy donors. Vbeta (60) and Jbeta (13) primers were used in the PCR. The protocol was immunoSEQ multiplex PCR, while the TCRdb copy is restricted to in-frame clones and leaves out a portion. The listing contains about 160,000 clones. Input material: PBMCs. The receptors were sampled from a woman in her sixties in good health and CMV-seronegative.

The chain has TRBV7-2 and TRBJ2-5; TRBD1 aligns across 8 bases. CDR3 length: 15 amino acids. Trimming cost V 5 bases and J 1 base; bases outside gene matches: 6. CDR1 is SGHTA and CDR2 is FQGNSA in the germline V gene. The CDR3 nucleotides read TGTGCCAGCAGCCCCGGGGACAGGTTCCAAGAGACCCAGTACTTC. It codes for CASSPGDRFQETQYF.

The chain carries TRBV18 and TRBJ2-7; 7 nucleotides match TRBD2. The CDR3 contains 15 residues. Trimming at V came to 3 bases and at J to 2 bases, leaving 7 bases not matched to a gene. In germline, CDR1 is KGHSH, CDR2 LQKENI. The CDR3 nucleotides read TGTGCCAGCTCACCGGCGCGCGGGGGACCCTACGAGCAGTACTTC. It translates to CASSPARGGPYEQYF.

This chain uses TRBV18 with TRBJ2-3; D gene unclear. CDR1 KGHSH and CDR2 LQKENI come from the germline V gene. The germline V and J ends were trimmed by 3 bases and 6 bases, with 22 bases remaining between them. The CDR3 sequence is 17 residues long. In nucleotides, the CDR3 is TGTGCCAGCTCACCGAAGACTGGTGACTTTCGTAGGGATACGCAGTATTTT. Protein: CASSPKTGDFRRDTQYF.

This chain connects TRBV5-4 to TRBJ2-5; possibly TRBD2 for D (5 bases). V lost 2 bases and J lost 5, with 10 bases in between. The germline CDR1 and CDR2 sequences are SGHNT and YYREEE (reference sequence). The CDR3 length is 13 residues. CDR3: CASSFRTGETQYF. Here the CDR3 DNA reads TGTGCCAGCAGCTTTAGGACGGGGGAGACCCAGTACTTC.

V and J are TRBV6-1 and TRBJ1-5; 9 bases are shared with TRBD1. This CDR3 has 15 residues. Germline lookup yields CDR1 MNHNS and CDR2 SASEGT. V was pared by 6 bases and J by 1 base, with 4 bases of the junction left unmatched. This CDR3 is CASRGTGTSNQPQHF. In DNA, the CDR3 is TGTGCCAGCAGGGGGACAGGGACGAGCAATCAGCCCCAGCATTTT.

The chain couples TRBV11-2 to TRBJ2-7, with no clear D. In germline, CDR1 is SGHAT, CDR2 FQNNGV. The CDR3 covers 13 residues. Trimming took off 3 bases at V and 2 bases at J, with 8 bases between the two ends. The CDR3 DNA reads TGTGCCAGCAGCTTCTCACAGACCTACGAGCAGTACTTC. Translating it yields CASSFSQTYEQYF. Full variable domain (rest looked up from reference TRBV11-2 and TRBJ2-7): EAGVAQSPRYKIIEKRQSVAFWCNPISGHATLYWYQQILGQGPKLLIQFQNNGVVDDSQLPKDRFSAERLKGVDSTLKIQPAKLEDSAVYLCASSFSQTYEQYFGPGTRLTVT.

The chain employs TRBV7-2 and TRBJ1-5; D may be TRBD1 (6 bases). The CDR3 is made up of 13 amino acids. Germline lookup yields CDR1 SGHTA and CDR2 FQGNSA. Trimming removed 2 bases at V and 9 bases at J, with 11 bases between. The CDR3 bases are TGTGCCAGCAGCTTAAGGGGGGGTGGGCCCCAGCATTTT. It yields the protein CASSLRGGGPQHF.

This CDR3 is CASSLFRATNEKLFF. CDR3 nucleotides: TGCGCCAGCAGCTTGTTTCGAGCAACTAATGAAAAACTGTTTTTT. V gene TRBV5-1 combines with J gene TRBJ1-4; no firm D call. This CDR3 region has 15 residues. CDR1 and CDR2 (germline): SGHRS, YFSETQ. V was trimmed by 1 base and J by 0 bases, leaving 7 bases between them.

The chain has TRBV5-1 and TRBJ2-1; the match to TRBD2 covers 8 bases. V lost 1 base to trimming and J lost 0 bases; unmatched junction nucleotides: 6. The CDR3 has 17 amino acids. The V gene's germline CDR1 is SGHRS and CDR2 YFSETQ. The CDR3 nucleotides are TGCGCCAGCAGCTTGAGTAGCGGGACGAGCTCCTACAATGAGCAGTTCTTC. It specifies CASSLSSGTSSYNEQFF.

The gene calls are TRBV6-1 and TRBJ2-1; 10 nucleotides align to TRBD2. V gave up 2 bases and J gave up 12 bases; unmatched junction bases: 13. The CDR3 spans 16 residues. CDR1 and CDR2 from the germline V gene are MNHNS and SASEGT. The CDR3: CASSERGLASRGGQFF. The CDR3 coding sequence is TGTGCCAGCAGTGAAAGGGGACTAGCGTCACGAGGCGGGCAGTTCTTC.

The chain joins TRBV6-5 to TRBJ1-1; 8 bases map to TRBD1. CDR3 length equals 15 residues. The V and J ends lost 3 bases and 2 bases, in that order; junction bases with no gene match: 5. Germline loops: CDR1 MNHEY, CDR2 SVGAGI. The chain's CDR3 is CASSYLTGVNTEAFF. DNA for the CDR3: TGTGCCAGCAGTTATCTGACAGGGGTAAACACTGAAGCTTTCTTT.

The chain joins TRBV4-2 to TRBJ2-2; a possible D gene is TRBD1 (5 bases). From germline, CDR1 is LGHNA and CDR2 YNFKEQ. Trimming pared 1 base from V and 4 bases from J, leaving 22 bases between. The CDR3 has 19 amino acids. The chain's CDR3 is CASSQGLGVLRVGTGELFF. The CDR3 DNA sequence: TGTGCCAGCAGCCAAGGTTTAGGGGTACTAAGGGTCGGCACCGGGGAGCTGTTTTTT.

V and J are TRBV7-2 and TRBJ2-3; TRBD2 matches at 12 bases. CDR3 length equals 16 residues. The V segment lost 5 bases and the J segment 2 bases; nucleotides outside the gene matches: 5. Germline lookup yields CDR1 SGHTA and CDR2 FQGNSA. CDR3 sequence (DNA): TGTGCCAGCAGCCCGACTAGCGGGGGCTACACAGATACGCAGTATTTT. It encodes CASSPTSGGYTDTQYF.

The rearrangement uses TRBV4-1 and TRBJ2-1; a possible D gene is TRBD2 (6 bases). Germline V lookup: CDR1 MGHRA, CDR2 YSYEKL. The CDR3 totals 16 residues. V lost 4 bases to trimming and J lost 0 bases, with 13 bases between them. DNA of the CDR3: TGCGCCAGCAGCCGAGCTGGGGGAGGCTCCTACAATGAGCAGTTCTTC. The encoded protein is CASSRAGGGSYNEQFF.

V usage is TRBV15 and J usage is TRBJ1-1; 10 bases match TRBD1. Germline CDR1 reads LNHNV; CDR2 reads YYDKDF (reference sequence). The CDR3 loop spans 13 amino acids. Trimming at V came to 6 bases and at J to 11 bases, leaving 9 bases not matched to a gene. The CDR3 spells CATRTTGGGVAFF. The CDR3 DNA sequence: TGTGCCACCAGAACGACAGGGGGCGGTGTGGCTTTCTTT.

V usage is TRBV6-4 and J usage is TRBJ1-6; no firm D call. CDR1 and CDR2 from the germline V gene are MRHNA and SNTAGT. V dropped 0 bases and J dropped 6 bases, with 9 bases sitting between them. This CDR3 has 15 residues. The CDR3 coding sequence is TGTGCCAGCAGTGACTCCTACGGAGCTAATTCACCCCTCCACTTT. It yields the protein CASSDSYGANSPLHF.